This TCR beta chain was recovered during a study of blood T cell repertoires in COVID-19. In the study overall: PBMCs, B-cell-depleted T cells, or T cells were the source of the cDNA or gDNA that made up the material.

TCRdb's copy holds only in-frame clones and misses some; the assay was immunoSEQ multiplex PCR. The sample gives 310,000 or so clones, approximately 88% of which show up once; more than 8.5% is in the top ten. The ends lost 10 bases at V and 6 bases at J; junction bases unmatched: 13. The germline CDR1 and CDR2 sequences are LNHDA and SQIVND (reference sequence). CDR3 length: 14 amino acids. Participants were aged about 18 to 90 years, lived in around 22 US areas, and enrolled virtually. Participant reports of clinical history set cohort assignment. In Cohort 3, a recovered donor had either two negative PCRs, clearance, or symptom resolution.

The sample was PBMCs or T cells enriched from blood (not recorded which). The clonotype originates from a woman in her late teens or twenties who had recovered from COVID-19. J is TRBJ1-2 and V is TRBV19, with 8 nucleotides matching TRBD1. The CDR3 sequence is CATLRQGLLDGYTF. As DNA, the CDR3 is TGTGCCACCCTAAGACAGGGGCTTTTGGATGGCTACACCTTC.